Listed here is a single T cell receptor (beta chain). The sample belongs to a study of blood T cell repertoires in COVID-19. Study-level information: Some COVID-19 samples were acute and others convalescent; all came from the United States, Italy and Spain. Sources were T cells, B-cell-depleted T cells, or PBMCs; the material itself was cDNA or gDNA.

Original processing notes: Estimated nucleated cell counts came from reference gene primer amplification. Assay: immunoSEQ multiplex PCR; the TCRdb copy retains only in-frame clones and omits some. Clonal size and the V and J genes are those of that table, whereas D and trimming came from the DNA. The sample carries over 200,000 clones, around nine tenths recorded once. Germline assignment: CDR1 LGHDT and CDR2 YNNKEL (reference sequence). Germline trimming cut 4 bases from V and 9 bases from J; bases unmatched to any gene: 15. The CDR3 spans 17 residues. This receptor was obtained from a woman aged 60-75 years with acute or convalescent COVID-19. Sample: peripheral blood. The genes are TRBV3-1 (or the pseudogene TRBV3-2) and TRBJ2-1; 10 bases line up with TRBD1. For the CDR3, the DNA is TGTGCCAGCAGCCCCCGGGGGAGGACAGGGGGTGTCGGTGAGCAGTTCTTC. It encodes CASSPRGRTGGVGEQFF.